These T cell receptor beta chains were read from a single sample in a study of T cell repertoires in cytomegalovirus infection. These receptors are not linked to any known antigen. A single record per CDR3 protein comes from TCRdb applying MiXCR to the reads. This sample yields approximately 1,000,000 distinct CDR3 sequences, of which 30% to 40% are seen a single time; over 12% belongs to the top ten. The source material was cultured CD8+ T cells from PBMCs, sampled from culture after CMV antigen stimulation. The source is a human donor in good health (CMV status not recorded). Some clones in this sample may be carry-over from other donors' samples. Each CDR3 is given with its conserved first and last residue. Each record gives: V gene, D gene, J gene, clone size, CDR3 protein, CDR3 DNA. A D gene is named only where the DNA matches it firmly. Rows may omit the clone size; those that give it use once, few, many or a size class.

TRBV13	TRBD1	TRBJ1-6	.	CASSHRQGGSPLHF	TGTGCCAGCAGCCACAGACAGGGAGGCTCACCCCTCCACTTT
TRBV7-6	.	TRBJ2-3	.	CASSLFTDRSTDTQYF	TGTGCCAGCAGCTTATTTACGGACAGAAGCACAGATACGCAGTATTTT
TRBV5-5	.	TRBJ1-6	few	CASSSNMDYNSPLHF	TGTGCCAGCAGCTCGAACATGGACTATAATTCACCCCTCCACTTT
TRBV7-8	TRBD2	TRBJ2-7	few	CATLRGGGTYEQYF	TGTGCGACCCTACGGGGGGGGGGAACCTACGAGCAGTACTTC
TRBV7-8	TRBD2	TRBJ2-1	many	CASSFRGLALGEQFF	TGTGCCAGCAGCTTTAGAGGACTAGCTCTCGGTGAGCAGTTCTTC
TRBV4-3	.	TRBJ2-4	.	CASSQRGGENIQYF	TGCGCCAGCAGCCAAAGAGGGGGGGAAAACATTCAGTACTTC
TRBV28	.	TRBJ2-1	once	CTSSLRDGYNEQFF	TGTACCAGCAGTTTAAGGGACGGCTACAATGAGCAGTTCTTC
TRBV6-1	.	TRBJ1-6	.	CASSEGRGSPLHF	TGTGCCAGCAGTGAAGGCCGGGGTTCACCCCTCCACTTT
TRBV7-4	TRBD1	TRBJ2-7	.	CASSPPGQNEQYF	TGTGCCAGCAGCCCTCCGGGACAGAACGAGCAGTACTTC
TRBV7-9	.	TRBJ1-1	.	CASSYRANEAFF	TGTGCCAGCAGCTACAGGGCAAATGAAGCTTTCTTT
TRBV27	TRBD1	TRBJ1-4	.	CASSPRDRVNEKLFF	TGTGCCAGCAGTCCCCGGGACAGGGTTAATGAAAAACTGTTTTTT
TRBV12-3/TRBV12-4	TRBD1	TRBJ2-2	few	CASRPRDRDGGYQNTGELFF	TGTGCCAGCAGACCCCGGGACAGGGACGGCGGGTACCAGAACACCGGGGAGCTGTTTTTT
TRBV20-1	TRBD1	TRBJ2-3	few	CSAREVGTGTDTQYF	TGCAGTGCGAGGGAAGTGGGGACAGGGACAGATACGCAGTATTTT
TRBV9	TRBD1	TRBJ2-2	.	CASSVPTGVTGELFF	TGTGCCAGCAGCGTACCGACAGGGGTCACCGGGGAGCTGTTTTTT
TRBV12-3/TRBV12-4	.	TRBJ2-1	.	CASTLGGTVNEQFF	TGTGCCAGCACTTTGGGAGGGACAGTCAATGAGCAGTTCTTC
TRBV7-8	.	TRBJ1-4	many	CASSLAAGVEKLFF	TGTGCCAGCAGCTTAGCCGCAGGAGTTGAAAAACTGTTTTTT
TRBV5-4	TRBD1	TRBJ1-2	few	CASSLDGTGVGYGYTF	TGTGCCAGCAGCTTGGACGGGACAGGGGTCGGCTATGGCTACACCTTC
TRBV12-3/TRBV12-4	.	TRBJ2-3	.	CASSSILEPGDTQYF	TGTGCCAGCAGTTCTATTTTGGAACCGGGAGATACGCAGTATTTT
TRBV29-1	TRBD1	TRBJ2-4	.	CSADRGRGIQYF	TGCAGCGCCGACAGGGGGCGAGGCATTCAGTACTTC
TRBV7-2	.	TRBJ2-3	many	CASSLDPFGGDTQYF	TGTGCCAGCAGCTTAGATCCGTTCGGCGGAGATACGCAGTATTTT
TRBV12-3/TRBV12-4	TRBD2	TRBJ2-1	.	CASSLVGGANEQFF	TGTGCCAGCAGTTTAGTCGGGGGGGCCAATGAGCAGTTCTTC
TRBV12-3/TRBV12-4	TRBD1	TRBJ2-7	.	CANTSGDRGLHEQYF	TGTGCCAACACCTCCGGGGACAGGGGGCTCCACGAGCAGTACTTC
TRBV10-3	.	TRBJ2-5	once	CAISESGRETQYF	TGTGCCATCAGTGAGTCCGGGCGGGAGACCCAGTACTTC
TRBV4-1	.	TRBJ2-1	.	CASSPFADAYNEQFF	TGCGCCAGCAGCCCGTTCGCGGACGCCTACAATGAGCAGTTCTTC
TRBV29-1	TRBD1	TRBJ1-2	.	CSVEDAGDRGNYGYTF	TGCAGCGTTGAAGACGCGGGAGACAGGGGTAACTATGGCTACACCTTC
TRBV7-2	.	TRBJ1-1	many	CASSLDSTEAFF	TGTGCCAGCAGCTTGGACAGCACTGAAGCTTTCTTT
TRBV27	.	TRBJ2-1	few	CASTRSTLWNDEQFF	TGTGCCAGCACTAGGTCAACCCTATGGAATGATGAGCAGTTCTTC
TRBV5-4	TRBD1	TRBJ1-1	few	CASSAGQPEAFF	TGTGCCAGCAGCGCGGGACAGCCGGAAGCTTTCTTT
TRBV24-1	.	TRBJ2-2	.	CATSSQSNTGELFF	TGTGCCACCAGTAGTCAGTCGAACACCGGGGAGCTGTTTTTT
TRBV15	TRBD1	TRBJ2-2	.	CATTGTGITGELFF	TGTGCCACTACGGGGACAGGGATCACCGGGGAGCTGTTTTTT
TRBV27	.	TRBJ1-2	.	CASRGWAVNYGYTF	TGTGCCAGCAGGGGGTGGGCAGTCAACTATGGCTACACCTTC
TRBV12-3/TRBV12-4	.	TRBJ1-5	.	CASSTSGSFEPQHF	TGTGCCAGCAGTACCTCAGGGTCCTTCGAGCCCCAGCATTTT
TRBV7-9	TRBD2	TRBJ2-1	few	CASFLAGLNEQFF	TGTGCCAGCTTTCTAGCGGGGTTAAATGAGCAGTTCTTC
TRBV19	.	TRBJ2-1	.	CASSIVGRGNEQFF	TGTGCCAGTAGTATAGTGGGCAGGGGCAATGAGCAGTTCTTC
TRBV10-3	.	TRBJ2-3	many	CAILTSTRSGPGDTQYF	TGTGCCATCCTCACCTCGACTAGGTCAGGCCCCGGAGATACGCAGTATTTT
TRBV15	.	TRBJ1-3	few	CATSGGTTGSGNTIYF	TGTGCCACCAGCGGTGGGACAACAGGCTCTGGAAACACCATATATTTT
TRBV7-9	.	TRBJ2-3	many	CASSLVATPPTDTQYF	TGTGCCAGCAGCTTAGTAGCGACCCCACCCACAGATACGCAGTATTTT
TRBV11-2	.	TRBJ2-5	.	CASSLVYSGQETQYF	TGTGCCAGCAGCTTAGTGTACAGCGGCCAAGAGACCCAGTACTTC
TRBV6-1	TRBD1	TRBJ2-6	.	CASSMTGWTGANVLTF	TGTGCCAGCAGTATGACAGGGTGGACTGGGGCCAACGTCCTGACTTTC
TRBV11-2	TRBD1	TRBJ2-3	many	CASSFWRGDRNADTQYF	TGTGCCAGCAGCTTTTGGAGGGGGGACAGGAATGCAGATACGCAGTATTTT
TRBV20-1	.	TRBJ2-1	.	CSASKPGTGEYNEQFF	TGCAGTGCTTCAAAACCCGGGACGGGGGAATACAATGAGCAGTTCTTC
TRBV19	.	TRBJ1-5	.	CASSDTGRNQPQHF	TGTGCCAGTAGTGATACAGGGAGGAATCAGCCCCAGCATTTT
TRBV5-5	.	TRBJ2-7	.	CASSLWDNPAYEQYF	TGTGCCAGCAGCTTGTGGGACAACCCAGCCTACGAGCAGTACTTC